This TCR beta chain originates from a study of naive and memory T cell subsets. Findings of the study overall: Clonotypes here are unpaired alpha or beta chain sequences. Gini index rose across naive, CM, EM and EMRA in CD4 and CD8. Especially in CD8 cells, naive repertoires contained a few larger clonotypes, possibly CD45RA-re-expressing memory cells.

After CD4 positive bead selection, the CD4-negative fraction gave CD8 T cells. A remark on this clonotype: The antigen remains unidentified.

In germline, CDR1 is LNHNV, CDR2 YYDKDF (reference sequence). Trimming pared 1 base from V and 4 bases from J, leaving 16 bases between. The CDR3 is made up of 16 amino acids. An equimolar mix of two oligonucleotides served as the beta constant-region primer for TRBC1 and TRBC2. The ligated cDNA underwent four PCR rounds using SP2 and nested alpha and beta constant-region primers. Ligation attached a single-stranded oligonucleotide with a 12-nucleotide UMI and the SP2 primer to the cDNA 3' end. TCRdb called the UMI-ligation and nested PCR reads again in MiXCR, with one record for every CDR3 protein. In the table there are some 110,000 distinct CDR3 sequences, more than 14% of which are singletons.

The chain combines TRBV15 with TRBJ2-5, with D possibly TRBD1 on 5 matching bases. Sequenced: naive CD8+ T cells from blood. The TCR sequence derives from a human donor in good health. CDR3 DNA sequence: TGTGCCACCAGCAGAGGTTCCCAGGGTTTCGGAGAGACCCAGTACTTC. It codes for CATSRGSQGFGETQYF.